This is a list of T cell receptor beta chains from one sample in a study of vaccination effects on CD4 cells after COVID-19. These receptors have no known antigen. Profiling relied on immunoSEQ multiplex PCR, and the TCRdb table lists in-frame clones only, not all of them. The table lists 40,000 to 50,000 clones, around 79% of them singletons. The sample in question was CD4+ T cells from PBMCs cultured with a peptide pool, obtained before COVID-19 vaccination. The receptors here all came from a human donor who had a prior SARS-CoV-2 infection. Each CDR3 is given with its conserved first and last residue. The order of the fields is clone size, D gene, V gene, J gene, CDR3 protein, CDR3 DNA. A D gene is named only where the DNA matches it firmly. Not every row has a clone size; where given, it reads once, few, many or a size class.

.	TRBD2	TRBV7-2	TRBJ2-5	CASSLTGGVYQETQYF	TGTGCCAGCAGCTTAACGGGGGGGGTGTACCAAGAGACCCAGTACTTC
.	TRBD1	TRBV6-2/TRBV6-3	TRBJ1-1	CASSKLDRGEAFF	TGTGCCAGCAGTAAACTGGACAGGGGAGAAGCTTTCTTT
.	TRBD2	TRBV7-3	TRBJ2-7	CASSRKGGSTSGFYEQYF	TGTGCCAGCAGCCGAAAAGGGGGGTCGACTAGCGGGTTTTACGAGCAGTACTTC
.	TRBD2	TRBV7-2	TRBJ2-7	CASSASGGAYEQYF	TGTGCCAGCAGCGCTAGCGGGGGGGCCTACGAGCAGTACTTC
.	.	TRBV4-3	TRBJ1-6	CASSQDVQSPLHF	TGCGCCAGCAGCCAAGATGTTCAGTCACCCCTCCACTTT
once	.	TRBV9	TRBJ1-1	CASSVEGNTEAFF	TGTGCCAGCAGCGTAGAAGGGAACACTGAAGCTTTCTTT
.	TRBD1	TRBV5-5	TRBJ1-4	CASTRDSRGEKLFF	TGTGCCAGCACCCGGGACAGCCGTGGTGAAAAACTGTTTTTT
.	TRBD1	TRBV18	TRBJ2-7	CASSPGQGFPYEQYF	TGTGCCAGCTCACCGGGACAGGGGTTTCCCTACGAGCAGTACTTC
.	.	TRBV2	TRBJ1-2	CASSERGVNYGYTF	TGTGCCAGCAGTGAGCGTGGGGTTAACTATGGCTACACCTTC
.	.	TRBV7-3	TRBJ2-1	CASSLGLGQYNEQFF	TGTGCCAGCAGCTTAGGCTTAGGACAATACAATGAGCAGTTCTTC
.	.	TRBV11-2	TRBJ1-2	CASSLRGSTGYTF	TGTGCCAGCAGCTTGAGGGGTAGTACTGGCTACACCTTC
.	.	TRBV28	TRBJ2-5	CASRRALGGETQYF	TGTGCCAGCAGGCGGGCCCTGGGCGGGGAGACCCAGTACTTC
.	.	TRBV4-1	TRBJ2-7	CASSQDRAGWYEQYF	TGCGCCAGCAGCCAAGATCGGGCAGGGTGGTACGAGCAGTACTTC
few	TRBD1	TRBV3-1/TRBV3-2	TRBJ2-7	CASSQGSRGYEQYF	TGTGCCAGCAGCCAAGGAAGCAGGGGGTACGAGCAGTACTTC
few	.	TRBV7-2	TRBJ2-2	CASSASGQSNTGELFF	TGTGCCAGCAGCGCATCGGGACAATCGAACACCGGGGAGCTGTTTTTT
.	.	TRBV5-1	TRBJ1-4	CASSLHLTGINEKLFF	TGCGCCAGCAGCTTGCACCTAACAGGGATTAATGAAAAACTGTTTTTT
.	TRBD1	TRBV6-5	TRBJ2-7	CASSTGTAQREQYF	TGTGCCAGCAGTACCGGGACAGCCCAACGGGAGCAGTACTTC
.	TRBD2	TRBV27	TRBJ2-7	CASSLGLAGNYEQYF	TGTGCCAGCAGTTTAGGACTAGCGGGGAACTACGAGCAGTACTTC
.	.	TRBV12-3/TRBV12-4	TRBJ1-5	CASSLNDQPQHF	TGTGCCAGCAGTTTAAATGATCAGCCCCAGCATTTT
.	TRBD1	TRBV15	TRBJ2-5	CATSRDGQGWETQYF	TGTGCCACCAGCAGAGATGGACAGGGCTGGGAGACCCAGTACTTC
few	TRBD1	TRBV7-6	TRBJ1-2	CASSPGTAEAAYGYTF	TGTGCCAGCAGCCCGGGGACAGCAGAAGCCGCTTATGGCTACACCTTC
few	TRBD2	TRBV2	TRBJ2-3	CASSVFGTSGGGYF	TGTGCCAGCAGTGTGTTCGGGACTAGCGGGGGGGGGTATTTT
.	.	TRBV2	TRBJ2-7	CASSEWAAGSDSEQYF	TGTGCCAGCAGTGAATGGGCGGCGGGCAGTGACTCCGAGCAGTACTTC
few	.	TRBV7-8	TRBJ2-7	CASSLGGRGYEQYF	TGTGCCAGCAGCTTAGGCGGCAGGGGCTACGAGCAGTACTTC
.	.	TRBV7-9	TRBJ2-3	CASSLDHDTDTQYF	TGTGCCAGCAGCTTAGATCACGACACAGATACGCAGTATTTT
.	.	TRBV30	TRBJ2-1	CAWSVQGVNEQFF	TGTGCCTGGAGTGTACAAGGGGTCAATGAGCAGTTCTTC
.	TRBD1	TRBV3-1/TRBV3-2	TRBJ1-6	CASSQGSGQGRNSPLHF	TGTGCCAGCAGCCAAGGGTCAGGACAGGGTCGGAATTCACCCCTCCACTTT
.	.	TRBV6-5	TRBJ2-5	CASSFPGSETQYF	TGTGCCAGCAGTTTCCCAGGGTCAGAGACCCAGTACTTC
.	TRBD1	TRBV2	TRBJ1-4	CASSRDRQNEKLFF	TGTGCCAGCAGTCGGGACAGACAGAATGAAAAACTGTTTTTT
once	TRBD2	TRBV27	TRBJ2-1	CASSLSLRGGSYNEQFF	TGTGCCAGCAGTTTATCGTTGCGGGGGGGCTCCTACAATGAGCAGTTCTTC
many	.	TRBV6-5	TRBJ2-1	CASSRTDYNEQFF	TGTGCCAGCAGCAGGACTGATTACAATGAGCAGTTCTTC
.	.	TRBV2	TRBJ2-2	CASSPIGELFF	TGTGCCAGCAGCCCGATCGGGGAGCTGTTTTTT
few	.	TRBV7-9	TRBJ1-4	CASSPERGRKTNEKLFF	TGTGCCAGCAGCCCAGAGCGGGGGCGGAAAACTAATGAAAAACTGTTTTTT
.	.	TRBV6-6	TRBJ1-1	CASSSQGNTEAFF	TGTGCCAGCAGTTCCCAGGGCAACACTGAAGCTTTCTTT
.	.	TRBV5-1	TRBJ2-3	CASRSRWPGTDTQYF	TGCGCCAGCAGATCCCGTTGGCCCGGCACAGATACGCAGTATTTT
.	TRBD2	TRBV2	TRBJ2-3	CASSATSGGTDTQYF	TGTGCCAGCAGTGCGACTAGCGGGGGCACAGATACGCAGTATTTT
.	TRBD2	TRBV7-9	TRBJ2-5	CASSPPSGRATETQYF	TGTGCCAGCAGCCCGCCTAGCGGGAGGGCCACAGAGACCCAGTACTTC
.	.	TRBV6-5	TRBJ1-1	CASRGVTTEAFF	TGTGCCAGCAGAGGGGTGACCACTGAAGCTTTCTTT
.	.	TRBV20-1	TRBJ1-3	CSATVLNTIYF	TGCAGTGCTACTGTGCTGAACACCATATATTTT
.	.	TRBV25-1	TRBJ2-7	CASSEAGVGEQYF	TGTGCCAGCAGTGAAGCAGGGGTGGGCGAGCAGTACTTC
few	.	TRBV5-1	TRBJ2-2	CASSLTPSDGTGELFF	TGCGCCAGCAGCCTGACCCCTAGCGACGGGACCGGGGAGCTGTTTTTT